This T cell receptor (beta chain) was identified during a study of T cell responses to AZD1222 COVID-19 vaccine. Looking at the study overall: Second-dose timings of about 4 or about 12 weeks were pooled.

Using immunoSEQ multiplex PCR, the repertoire was profiled, and TCRdb retains in-frame clones only, with some absent. Among about 110,000 clones listed, about nine tenths were seen once. V was trimmed by 5 bases and J by 4 bases, leaving 14 bases between them. The germline CDR1 and CDR2 sequences are SGHAT and FQNNGV. The CDR3 has 15 amino acids. Points on this clone: Its specificity is unknown.

Study results and caveats: There were vaccine-associated CD4 TCRs across spike, dominant at 160-218 and 743-854.

The material sequenced was peripheral blood, taken on day 0 of AZD1222 vaccination. The chain has TRBV11-2 and TRBJ1-4, with D tentatively TRBD1 (6 bases). The sequence was obtained from an adult in good health. The DNA for the CDR3 is TGTGCCAGCAGCCCCTCGGGGGGCGGTAATGAAAAACTGTTTTTT. This sequence encodes CASSPSGGGNEKLFF.